This is a list of T cell receptor beta chains from one sample in a study of cytomegalovirus exposure and HLA in healthy donors. Using immunoSEQ multiplex PCR, the repertoire was profiled, and TCRdb retains in-frame clones only, with some absent. Here the sample spans roughly 200,000 clones, 70% to 80% being singletons. Sequenced sample: PBMCs. The receptors were gathered from a man aged 60-69 years in good health and CMV-seronegative. Both conserved end residues are part of each CDR3. Fields, in order: J gene, D gene, clone size, V gene, CDR3 DNA, CDR3 protein. The D gene is left open where the match is weak. A row's size may be missing; if present it is once, few, many or a size class.

j_gene: TRBJ1-4
d_gene: .
abundance: few
v_gene: TRBV6-6
CDR3nt: TGTGCCAGCACCTTGACAGCAACTAATGAAAAACTGTTTTTT
CDR3aa: CASTLTATNEKLFF

j_gene: TRBJ2-7
d_gene: .
abundance: .
v_gene: TRBV2
CDR3nt: TGTGCCAGCAGTGACAGCTCCTACGAGCAGTACTTC
CDR3aa: CASSDSSYEQYF

j_gene: TRBJ1-1
d_gene: .
abundance: .
v_gene: TRBV27
CDR3nt: TGTGCCAGCAGTTTCGATTCGAGCGGAGTCGCCTTGAACACTGAAGCTTTCTTT
CDR3aa: CASSFDSSGVALNTEAFF

j_gene: TRBJ2-5
d_gene: .
abundance: .
v_gene: TRBV6-5
CDR3nt: TGTGCCAGCAGTTACCGGGGGTACCAAGAGACCCAGTACTTC
CDR3aa: CASSYRGYQETQYF

j_gene: TRBJ1-1
d_gene: TRBD1
abundance: .
v_gene: TRBV5-1
CDR3nt: TGCGCCAGCAGCTTATCCACAGGGGGAACTGAAGCTTTCTTT
CDR3aa: CASSLSTGGTEAFF

j_gene: TRBJ1-2
d_gene: .
abundance: .
v_gene: TRBV15
CDR3nt: TGTGCCACCAGCCGTGGGGGGGGAATCAGCTATGGCTACACCTTC
CDR3aa: CATSRGGGISYGYTF

j_gene: TRBJ2-5
d_gene: TRBD2
abundance: .
v_gene: TRBV5-1
CDR3nt: TGCGCCAGCAGACCCCAATGGGGGGGTGAAGAGACCCAGTACTTC
CDR3aa: CASRPQWGGEETQYF

j_gene: TRBJ1-2
d_gene: TRBD1
abundance: .
v_gene: TRBV28
CDR3nt: TGTGCCAGCAGTATCGGGACAGGGGGTGGCTACACCTTC
CDR3aa: CASSIGTGGGYTF

j_gene: TRBJ2-1
d_gene: .
abundance: .
v_gene: TRBV7-3
CDR3nt: TGTGCCAGCAGCACCCTGGGCCGGGATGGGTACAATGAGCAGTTCTTC
CDR3aa: CASSTLGRDGYNEQFF

j_gene: TRBJ2-1
d_gene: .
abundance: .
v_gene: TRBV18
CDR3nt: TGTGCCAGCTCACCAATCGGGTCAACTTCCTACAATGAGCAGTTCTTC
CDR3aa: CASSPIGSTSYNEQFF

j_gene: TRBJ2-7
d_gene: TRBD2
abundance: .
v_gene: TRBV5-1
CDR3nt: TGCGCCAGCAGCTTGGCTTTCGGCGGACTAGCGGGAAGTTACGAGCAGTACTTC
CDR3aa: CASSLAFGGLAGSYEQYF